The 10 T cell receptor beta chains presented below share a single source sample, sequenced in a study of metastatic and nonmetastatic thyroid tumors. Not a single patient had been given any form of treatment at any point before undergoing thyroid surgery. TCRdb reanalyzed the PCR reads with MiXCR. The table has roughly 58,000 clones, about 4% seen once; the top ten hold approximately 20%. Sequenced sample: blood. These receptors came from a female donor with papillary thyroid cancer or a benign thyroid nodule (not recorded which). Some clones in this sample may be carry-over from other donors' samples.

This clone was recorded a few times. A clone one base away is much larger, so this may be a read error. This sequence joins TRBV19 and TRBJ2-1; D perhaps matches TRBD2 (5 bases). V was pared by 6 bases and J by 8 bases, with 20 bases between. The CDR3 is 15 amino acids. Looked up from germline, CDR1 is LNHDA and CDR2 is SQIVND (reference sequence). The CDR3 sequence: CASSVGVSSQHEQFF. The CDR3 nucleotides are TGTGCCAGTAGCGTCGGGGTCTCATCCCAGCATGAGCAGTTCTTC.

In its sample, this clone was seen many times. CDR3 DNA sequence: TGTGCCAGCAGATTACAGGGGACTGGGAACTATGGCTACACCTTC. Its translation: CASRLQGTGNYGYTF. This chain joins TRBV6-4 and TRBJ1-2; TRBD1 matches at 7 bases. This CDR3 contains 15 residues. V shed 6 bases, J shed 2 bases, and the junction held 9 bases outside the gene matches. Looked up from germline, CDR1 is MRHNA and CDR2 is SNTAGT.

This clone has a count of ten or more. The chain uses TRBV20-1 and TRBJ2-7; no clear D gene. Between the trimmed V and J ends, which lost 2 bases and 3 bases, there was a span of 11 bases. The CDR3 has 13 residues. CDR1 and CDR2 (germline): DFQATT, SNEGSKA (reference sequence). DNA for the CDR3: TGCAGTGCTAGAAAAGGTATTTTCTACGAGCAGTACTTC. This sequence encodes CSARKGIFYEQYF.

This clone was detected ten times or more. The rearrangement links TRBV7-2 to TRBJ2-7; TRBD2 is a possible D gene (5 bases). V was cut by 2 bases and J by 2 bases, with 13 bases left in between. This CDR3 has 15 amino acids. The germline CDR1 and CDR2 sequences are SGHTA and FQGNSA. The CDR3: CASSLLASVPYEQYF. The CDR3 bases are TGTGCCAGCAGCTTACTAGCTAGTGTACCCTACGAGCAGTACTTC.

V gene TRBV27 combines with J gene TRBJ2-1; no firm D call. The CDR3 has 13 amino acids. V was shortened by 3 bases and J by 0 bases, with 3 bases between the two germline ends. Germline V gene data show CDR1 as MNHEY and CDR2 as SMNVEV (reference sequence). This CDR3 reads CASSLDSYNEQFF. CDR3 bases: TGTGCCAGCAGTTTGGACTCCTACAATGAGCAGTTCTTC.

Notes on this clone: The CDR3 does not end in the conserved phenylalanine or tryptophan, so this is likely a read error. CDR3 coding DNA: TGCGCCAGCAGCTTGGAAAAGGGCAATTCACCCCTCCACTAT. Its translation: CASSLEKGNSPLHY. This chain connects TRBV5-1 to TRBJ1-6; D is unclear. Germline V gives CDR1 SGHRS, CDR2 YFSETQ. CDR3 length equals 14 residues. The V end was cut by 0 bases, the J end by 7 bases, with 8 bases between.

This clone has only a few counts. A single base separates this from a much larger clone, so it may be a read error. Other nucleotide sequences in the sample specify the same CDR3. This chain joins TRBV7-2 and TRBJ2-3; 7 positions match TRBD2. This CDR3 has 14 residues. Per the germline V gene, CDR1 is SGHTA and CDR2 is FQGNSA. Unmatched junction bases numbered 6, after V lost 6 bases and J lost 3 bases. This CDR3 reads CASSRDYSTDTQYF. In nucleotides, the CDR3 is TGTGCCAGCAGTAGGGACTATTCGACAGATACGCAGTATTTT.

At least ten counts were recorded for this clone. The sample has other DNA sequences that encode this CDR3 too. The chain couples TRBV6-1 to TRBJ1-1, with a tentative D call TRBD1 (5 bases). The CDR3 covers 13 residues. V lost 6 bases and J 0 bases, leaving 8 bases between the germline ends. CDR1 is MNHNS, CDR2 SASEGT, per germline. CDR3 nucleotides: TGTGCCAGCAGCAGGACACTGAACACTGAAGCTTTCTTT. This sequence encodes CASSRTLNTEAFF.

This clone was picked up a small number of times. The V gene is TRBV11-3, the J gene TRBJ2-7, with 7 positions matching TRBD2. Germline V gene lookup returns CDR1 SGHNT and CDR2 YENEEA. V shed 8 bases and J 5 bases; nucleotides not matched to a gene: 21. The CDR3 consists of 17 residues. The CDR3 region is CASGEEAAGEVFHEQYF. CDR3 DNA: TGTGCCAGCGGCGAGGAGGCCGCGGGAGAGGTTTTCCACGAGCAGTACTTC.

In its sample, this clone was seen many times. V usage is TRBV20-1 and J usage is TRBJ2-3; 9 bases match TRBD2. This CDR3 region has 16 residues. Germline values: CDR1 DFQATT, CDR2 SNEGSKA (reference sequence). Trimming cost V 5 bases and J 3 bases; bases outside gene matches: 12. Here the CDR3 DNA reads TGCAGTGCTGCCCCCTTTAGACTAGCGGTGACAGATACGCAGTATTTT. Translation: CSAAPFRLAVTDTQYF.